This T cell receptor (beta chain) appears in the sequencing data of a study of human CD4 T cells and Enterobacteriaceae. Whole-study findings and limits: Ex vivo clonotype reactivity was inferred only by sequence matching.

With respect to this clone: Its antigen is currently unknown.

The memory gate held CD4+ cells that were not CD45RA+CCR7+CD95- naive cells, over 95% pure. CD4 and CD14 magnetic microbeads positively selected total CD4+ T cells and monocytes. Sorted cells lacked CD8+, CD14+, CD16+, CD56+, CD19+ and CD25-bright cells. The CDR3 runs to 14 residues. V lost 3 bases and J 4 bases, leaving 12 bases between the germline ends. Germline loops: CDR1 MGHDK, CDR2 SYGVNS. The repertoire was sequenced with immunoSEQ multiplex PCR; TCRdb's copy has only in-frame clones and lacks some. The sample contains about 29,000 clones, around 80% of which appear only once. Source material: memory CD4+ T cells from blood. The receptor's source is a human donor in good health. The chain recombines TRBV25-1 with TRBJ1-2; D gene uncertain. In DNA, the CDR3 is TGTGCCAGCAGTGAGGGCGGAACTATCTATGGCTACACCTTC. Translated: CASSEGGTIYGYTF.